This T cell receptor beta chain was documented in a study of blood T cell repertoires in COVID-19. Overall study: The cDNA or gDNA used as material had been derived from T cells, B-cell-depleted T cells, or PBMCs.

The assay was immunoSEQ multiplex PCR, and TCRdb's table has in-frame clones only and misses some. The table lists approximately 120,000 clones, roughly 87% of them singletons. This CDR3 spans 11 amino acids. V was trimmed by 2 bases and J by 8 bases, leaving 6 bases between them. In germline, CDR1 is MNHNY, CDR2 SVGAGI (reference sequence). This sequence originates from a woman of 80 years or more with acute or convalescent COVID-19. This chain uses TRBV6-6 with TRBJ1-1; D is perhaps TRBD1 (6 bases). The specimen sequenced was peripheral blood. The CDR3 DNA reads TGTGCCAGCAGTTACCAGGGGGAAGCTTTCTTT. Its translation: CASSYQGEAFF.